These T cell receptor beta chains were read from a single sample in a study of cytomegalovirus exposure and HLA in healthy donors. The protocol was immunoSEQ multiplex PCR, while the TCRdb copy is restricted to in-frame clones and leaves out a portion. The sample has tens of thousands of clones, 76% seen once. Sequencing input: PBMCs. Every receptor here comes from a man between 18 and 35 years old in good health and CMV-seronegative. The CDR3 runs from the conserved cysteine through the conserved F or W. Fields, in order: clone size, J gene, V gene, D gene, CDR3 protein, CDR3 DNA. D genes are given only for firm matches. The listing skips clone size in some rows; elsewhere it reads once, few, many or a size class.

size: .; J: TRBJ2-5; V: TRBV5-4; D: .; CDR3: CASSLRQQETQYF; DNA: TGTGCCAGCAGCTTAAGACAGCAAGAGACCCAGTACTTC
size: .; J: TRBJ1-5; V: TRBV7-8; D: TRBD1; CDR3: CASSLGADRGLGNQPQHF; DNA: TGTGCCAGCAGCTTAGGGGCGGACAGGGGGCTTGGCAATCAGCCCCAGCATTTT
size: .; J: TRBJ1-3; V: TRBV7-8; D: .; CDR3: CASRLTTGPSGNTIYF; DNA: TGTGCCAGCAGACTAACAACAGGGCCCTCTGGAAACACCATATATTTT
size: .; J: TRBJ1-1; V: TRBV7-3; D: .; CDR3: CASSLSRTVGLNTEAFF; DNA: TGTGCCAGCAGCTTAAGTCGGACAGTCGGTCTGAACACTGAAGCTTTCTTT
size: few; J: TRBJ1-6; V: TRBV7-9; D: TRBD1; CDR3: CASSLGGTGLSPLHF; DNA: TGTGCCAGCAGCCTAGGGGGGACAGGGCTTTCACCCCTCCACTTT
size: .; J: TRBJ1-4; V: TRBV6-1; D: TRBD1; CDR3: CASSKTGGTNEKLFF; DNA: TGTGCCAGCAGTAAGACAGGGGGTACTAATGAAAAACTGTTTTTT
size: .; J: TRBJ1-2; V: TRBV2; D: .; CDR3: CASSEIGYGYTF; DNA: TGTGCCAGCAGCGAGATTGGCTATGGCTACACCTTC
size: .; J: TRBJ1-2; V: TRBV10-3; D: TRBD1; CDR3: CAISEGTVYGYTF; DNA: TGTGCCATCAGTGAAGGGACAGTCTATGGCTACACCTTC
size: .; J: TRBJ2-2; V: TRBV9; D: .; CDR3: CASSARVYARTGELFF; DNA: TGTGCCAGCAGCGCCAGGGTGTACGCGAGGACCGGGGAGCTGTTTTTT
size: .; J: TRBJ2-2; V: TRBV6-1; D: .; CDR3: CASSEASGYGELFF; DNA: TGTGCCAGCAGTGAAGCATCAGGGTACGGGGAGCTGTTTTTT
size: .; J: TRBJ2-7; V: TRBV7-9; D: .; CDR3: CASWSGESDEQYF; DNA: TGTGCCAGCTGGTCAGGGGAGAGTGACGAGCAGTACTTC
size: .; J: TRBJ2-5; V: TRBV19; D: .; CDR3: CASSGGQQETQYF; DNA: TGTGCCAGTAGTGGAGGGCAGCAAGAGACCCAGTACTTC
size: .; J: TRBJ2-5; V: TRBV5-4; D: TRBD2; CDR3: CASSPGGETQYF; DNA: TGTGCCAGCAGCCCCGGGGGGGAGACCCAGTACTTC
size: few; J: TRBJ2-1; V: TRBV27; D: .; CDR3: CASSPGPDRSINEQFF; DNA: TGTGCCAGCAGTCCCGGTCCGGACAGATCGATCAATGAGCAGTTCTTC
size: .; J: TRBJ2-3; V: TRBV19; D: .; CDR3: CASSSDSSSTDTQYF; DNA: TGTGCCAGTAGTAGTGACAGCTCTAGCACAGATACGCAGTATTTT
size: once; J: TRBJ2-2; V: TRBV29-1; D: .; CDR3: CSVDQGLSTGELFF; DNA: TGCAGCGTTGATCAGGGTTTAAGCACCGGGGAGCTGTTTTTT
size: few; J: TRBJ2-2; V: TRBV7-3; D: .; CDR3: CASSLTRRQGGNTGELFF; DNA: TGTGCCAGCAGCTTAACGCGGCGACAGGGAGGCAACACCGGGGAGCTGTTTTTT
size: .; J: TRBJ2-6; V: TRBV11-2; D: .; CDR3: CASSLAFSGANVLTF; DNA: TGTGCCAGCAGCTTAGCGTTCTCTGGGGCCAACGTCCTGACTTTC
size: .; J: TRBJ1-1; V: TRBV27; D: TRBD1; CDR3: CASMRTGLMNTEAFF; DNA: TGTGCCAGCATGAGGACAGGGTTGATGAACACTGAAGCTTTCTTT
size: .; J: TRBJ2-3; V: TRBV6-6; D: TRBD1; CDR3: CASSEGQAPTDTQYF; DNA: TGTGCCAGCAGTGAGGGACAGGCCCCCACAGATACGCAGTATTTT
size: .; J: TRBJ2-7; V: TRBV5-1; D: .; CDR3: CASSPGLSDLYEQYF; DNA: TGCGCCAGCAGCCCAGGACTCTCGGACCTCTACGAGCAGTACTTC
size: .; J: TRBJ2-3; V: TRBV16; D: TRBD2; CDR3: CASSRPGLAGGPGDSDTQYF; DNA: TGTGCCAGCAGCCGACCGGGACTAGCGGGGGGGCCGGGGGATTCAGATACGCAGTATTTT
size: .; J: TRBJ2-1; V: TRBV18; D: .; CDR3: CASSPPGLGAYNEQFF; DNA: TGTGCCAGCTCACCTCCGGGACTTGGAGCCTACAATGAGCAGTTCTTC
size: .; J: TRBJ2-7; V: TRBV6-1; D: .; CDR3: CASSERRVSGEQYF; DNA: TGTGCCAGCAGTGAACGGCGGGTTTCGGGCGAGCAGTACTTC
size: .; J: TRBJ2-3; V: TRBV15; D: TRBD1; CDR3: CATSMIGQGAGDTQYF; DNA: TGTGCCACCAGCATGATCGGACAGGGGGCAGGAGATACGCAGTATTTT
size: .; J: TRBJ2-1; V: TRBV9; D: .; CDR3: CASSPRLQGPIGNEQFF; DNA: TGTGCCAGCAGCCCCCGTCTTCAGGGCCCGATTGGCAATGAGCAGTTCTTC
size: once; J: TRBJ2-6; V: TRBV2; D: TRBD1; CDR3: CASSGTVSGANVLTF; DNA: TGTGCCAGCAGCGGGACAGTCTCTGGGGCCAACGTCCTGACTTTC
size: .; J: TRBJ2-3; V: TRBV5-4; D: .; CDR3: CASSLKRDTQYF; DNA: TGTGCCAGCAGCTTGAAGCGGGATACGCAGTATTTT
size: .; J: TRBJ2-3; V: TRBV5-1; D: TRBD1; CDR3: CASSLTGGENTQYF; DNA: TGCGCCAGCAGCTTAACAGGGGGCGAGAATACGCAGTATTTT
size: .; J: TRBJ2-2; V: TRBV19; D: .; CDR3: CASSITGNTGELFF; DNA: TGTGCCAGTAGTATTACAGGGAACACCGGGGAGCTGTTTTTT
size: few; J: TRBJ1-4; V: TRBV5-1; D: TRBD1; CDR3: CASSSSWTGSGEKLFF; DNA: TGCGCCAGCAGCTCCTCCTGGACAGGGAGCGGTGAAAAACTGTTTTTT
size: .; J: TRBJ2-2; V: TRBV5-1; D: .; CDR3: CASSLAGSQTGELFF; DNA: TGCGCCAGCAGCTTGGCCGGGAGCCAAACCGGGGAGCTGTTTTTT
size: once; J: TRBJ1-2; V: TRBV19; D: .; CDR3: CASLRGRDGYTF; DNA: TGTGCCAGCCTCCGGGGGAGGGATGGCTACACCTTC
size: .; J: TRBJ1-2; V: TRBV6-5; D: TRBD1; CDR3: CASSYGQGGYGYTF; DNA: TGTGCCAGCAGTTACGGACAGGGAGGCTATGGCTACACCTTC
size: .; J: TRBJ2-1; V: TRBV11-3; D: .; CDR3: CASSPGNEQFF; DNA: TGTGCCAGCAGCCCCGGTAATGAGCAGTTCTTC
size: .; J: TRBJ1-2; V: TRBV5-6; D: .; CDR3: CASSLVRQGPRYGYTF; DNA: TGTGCCAGCAGCTTGGTTCGTCAGGGGCCGCGCTATGGCTACACCTTC
size: once; J: TRBJ1-2; V: TRBV7-2; D: .; CDR3: CASSSVVGGGYTF; DNA: TGTGCCAGCAGCTCGGTGGTGGGGGGAGGCTACACCTTC
size: few; J: TRBJ1-1; V: TRBV6-5; D: .; CDR3: CASSQTAMNTEAFF; DNA: TGTGCCAGCAGTCAGACAGCGATGAACACTGAAGCTTTCTTT
size: .; J: TRBJ2-1; V: TRBV6-1; D: .; CDR3: CASSEQNIPNNEQFF; DNA: TGTGCCAGCAGTGAACAGAATATACCAAACAATGAGCAGTTCTTC
size: .; J: TRBJ2-5; V: TRBV5-6; D: TRBD2; CDR3: CASSKGLAEGETQYF; DNA: TGTGCCAGCAGCAAGGGACTAGCGGAGGGTGAGACCCAGTACTTC
size: .; J: TRBJ1-2; V: TRBV28; D: .; CDR3: CASSPTGYGYTF; DNA: TGTGCCAGCAGCCCAACAGGGTACGGCTACACCTTC
size: .; J: TRBJ2-1; V: TRBV11-1; D: .; CDR3: CASSFDNEQFF; DNA: TGTGCCAGCAGCTTCGACAATGAGCAGTTCTTC
size: .; J: TRBJ2-5; V: TRBV4-2; D: TRBD1; CDR3: CASSQDTGTGGETQYF; DNA: TGTGCCAGCAGCCAAGATACGGGGACAGGGGGAGAGACCCAGTACTTC
size: .; J: TRBJ2-1; V: TRBV25-1; D: TRBD2; CDR3: CASSEYRGGLGNEQFF; DNA: TGTGCCAGCAGTGAATATCGGGGGGGGCTCGGCAATGAGCAGTTCTTC
size: once; J: TRBJ1-4; V: TRBV7-2; D: .; CDR3: CASSLAGSEKLFF; DNA: TGTGCCAGCAGCTTAGCTGGCAGTGAAAAACTGTTTTTT
size: .; J: TRBJ1-2; V: TRBV7-8; D: .; CDR3: CASSLQSNGYTF; DNA: TGTGCCAGCAGTTTACAATCTAATGGCTACACCTTC
size: .; J: TRBJ2-5; V: TRBV5-6; D: TRBD2; CDR3: CASSPGLAGEALETQYF; DNA: TGTGCCAGCAGCCCGGGACTAGCGGGGGAGGCTCTGGAGACCCAGTACTTC
size: .; J: TRBJ1-1; V: TRBV6-5; D: .; CDR3: CASSELNTEAFF; DNA: TGTGCCAGCAGCGAGTTGAACACTGAAGCTTTCTTT
size: .; J: TRBJ2-6; V: TRBV9; D: .; CDR3: CASSQLEIPSGANVLTF; DNA: TGTGCCAGCAGCCAACTAGAAATCCCCTCTGGGGCCAACGTCCTGACTTTC
size: .; J: TRBJ1-4; V: TRBV7-2; D: .; CDR3: CASSLGGGFGEKLFF; DNA: TGTGCCAGCAGCTTAGGGGGAGGGTTCGGTGAAAAACTGTTTTTT
size: few; J: TRBJ1-6; V: TRBV10-3; D: .; CDR3: CAVRDSRGSPLHF; DNA: TGTGCCGTAAGAGACAGCAGGGGTTCACCCCTCCACTTT
size: .; J: TRBJ2-1; V: TRBV14; D: TRBD1; CDR3: CASSQVRRDRGRDEQFF; DNA: TGTGCCAGCAGCCAAGTTCGCCGTGACAGGGGTCGGGATGAGCAGTTCTTC
size: .; J: TRBJ1-2; V: TRBV9; D: TRBD1; CDR3: CASSDKQGTHYGYTF; DNA: TGTGCCAGCAGCGACAAACAGGGGACCCACTATGGCTACACCTTC
size: .; J: TRBJ2-5; V: TRBV5-1; D: TRBD2; CDR3: CASSLGFSGGLGEETQYF; DNA: TGCGCCAGCAGCCTCGGGTTTAGCGGGGGGCTCGGAGAAGAGACCCAGTACTTC
size: few; J: TRBJ1-1; V: TRBV6-5; D: TRBD1; CDR3: CASANRGRGTEAFF; DNA: TGTGCCAGCGCAAACAGGGGGCGCGGGACTGAAGCTTTCTTT
size: few; J: TRBJ1-3; V: TRBV29-1; D: .; CDR3: CSVEAGLSGNTIYF; DNA: TGCAGCGTTGAGGCCGGACTCTCTGGAAACACCATATATTTT
size: medium-sized; J: TRBJ1-1; V: TRBV5-1; D: TRBD1; CDR3: CASSLVTGGNTEAFF; DNA: TGCGCCAGCAGCTTAGTGACAGGGGGGAACACTGAAGCTTTCTTT
size: .; J: TRBJ1-2; V: TRBV5-6; D: TRBD1; CDR3: CASSYEDRGYGYTF; DNA: TGTGCCAGCAGCTATGAAGACAGGGGCTATGGCTACACCTTC
size: once; J: TRBJ2-1; V: TRBV6-4; D: TRBD2; CDR3: CASSDSAGGPDEQFF; DNA: TGTGCCAGCAGTGACTCGGCGGGGGGGCCCGATGAGCAGTTCTTC
size: .; J: TRBJ1-4; V: TRBV10-3; D: TRBD1; CDR3: CAITPDRVPKEKLFF; DNA: TGTGCCATCACTCCTGACAGGGTGCCTAAGGAAAAACTGTTTTTT